The rows below give T cell receptor beta chains drawn from one sample of a study of blood T cell repertoires in COVID-19. Assay used: immunoSEQ multiplex PCR; TCRdb lists only in-frame clones, some missing. The sample yields roughly 140,000 clones, 75% to 90% seen once. Sequencing was performed on peripheral blood. The origin of the receptors is a man between 65 and 85 years old with acute or convalescent COVID-19. CDR3s include the opening cysteine and the closing phenylalanine or tryptophan. D genes are given only for firm matches. Some rows have no size entry. The others give once, few or many, or a class for an expanded clone.

cdr3_aa	cdr3_nt	clone_size	v_call	d_call	j_call
CASSRAQGAIVYEQYF	TGCGCCAGCAGCCGAGCACAGGGGGCTATCGTCTACGAGCAGTACTTC	NA	TRBV4-1	TRBD1	TRBJ2-7
CSARPGYEQYF	TGCAGTGCTAGGCCGGGCTACGAGCAGTACTTC	NA	TRBV20-1	NA	TRBJ2-7
CASSYGGSKNIQYF	TGTGCCAGCAGTTACGGGGGGTCCAAAAACATTCAGTACTTC	NA	TRBV6-5	NA	TRBJ2-4
CASTGGLIYNSPLHF	TGTGCCAGCACAGGCGGACTTATTTATAATTCACCCCTCCACTTT	many	TRBV6-6	NA	TRBJ1-6
CASSGRRTGLTGELFF	TGTGCCAGCAGTGGCCGTCGGACAGGGCTCACCGGGGAGCTGTTTTTT	NA	TRBV6-1	TRBD1	TRBJ2-2
CATSSGLGAATNEKLFF	TGTGCCACCAGCAGTGGTCTTGGGGCTGCGACTAATGAAAAACTGTTTTTT	NA	TRBV15	NA	TRBJ1-4
CASSPPGGSTEAFF	TGCGCCAGCAGCCCCCCTGGGGGGAGCACTGAAGCTTTCTTT	NA	TRBV5-1	NA	TRBJ1-1
CASSPPAGLAGGYNEQFF	TGTGCCAGCTCACCACCCGCCGGACTAGCGGGAGGGTATAATGAGCAGTTCTTC	NA	TRBV18	TRBD2	TRBJ2-1
CASSHRGQGEQETQYF	TGTGCCAGCAGCCACCGGGGACAGGGCGAACAAGAGACCCAGTACTTC	NA	TRBV11-2	TRBD1	TRBJ2-5
CASSYSRGTPDSPLHF	TGTGCCAGCAGTTACTCGAGAGGGACACCCGATTCACCCCTCCACTTT	once	TRBV6-5	NA	TRBJ1-6
CASSSEGMGYYGYTF	TGTGCCAGCAGCTCAGAGGGCATGGGTTACTATGGCTACACCTTC	NA	TRBV6-5	NA	TRBJ1-2
CASSPRAGRETQYF	TGCGCCAGCAGCCCCCGGGCGGGAAGGGAGACCCAGTACTTC	NA	TRBV4-1	NA	TRBJ2-5
CATSDLSSGRQTQYF	TGTGCCACCAGTGACCTATCTAGCGGGAGACAGACCCAGTACTTC	few	TRBV24-1	TRBD2	TRBJ2-5
CASSPGTGAGANVLTF	TGTGCCAGCTCACCCGGCACAGGGGCTGGGGCCAACGTCCTGACTTTC	NA	TRBV18	TRBD1	TRBJ2-6
CASSLAGTDNQPQHF	TGTGCCAGTAGTTTGGCCGGGACAGATAATCAGCCCCAGCATTTT	NA	TRBV19	TRBD1	TRBJ1-5
CASSLWTALDTEAFF	TGTGCCAGCAGCCTCTGGACAGCTTTGGACACTGAAGCTTTCTTT	NA	TRBV5-6	NA	TRBJ1-1
CASSQQPLAGSQETQYF	TGTGCCAGCAGCCAGCAACCACTAGCGGGATCCCAAGAGACCCAGTACTTC	few	TRBV3-1/TRBV3-2	TRBD2	TRBJ2-5
CASGVGQSNQPQHF	TGTGCCAGCGGTGTCGGACAGAGCAATCAGCCCCAGCATTTT	NA	TRBV6-6	NA	TRBJ1-5
CASTERRGAGGQPQHF	TGTGCCAGCACCGAACGGCGGGGCGCGGGGGGTCAGCCCCAGCATTTT	NA	TRBV6-6	NA	TRBJ1-5
CASSQQGTSNQPQHF	TGTGCCAGCAGCCAACAGGGGACTAGCAATCAGCCCCAGCATTTT	NA	TRBV7-9	TRBD1	TRBJ1-5
CASSVATGGSEQYF	TGTGCCAGCAGCGTAGCGACAGGGGGCAGCGAGCAGTACTTC	NA	TRBV9	TRBD1	TRBJ2-7
CASSKAQGSGDGYTF	TGTGCCAGCAGCAAAGCCCAAGGGTCAGGGGATGGCTACACCTTC	NA	TRBV21-1	NA	TRBJ1-2
CASSPGDNSPLHF	TGTGCCAGCAGCCCGGGAGATAATTCACCCCTCCACTTT	NA	TRBV7-9	NA	TRBJ1-6
CASSYGRVLDTQYF	TGTGCCAGCAGTTACGGGCGGGTGCTAGATACGCAGTATTTT	NA	TRBV6-5	NA	TRBJ2-3
CASSFFGQDTDTQYF	TGTGCCAGCAGTTTCTTCGGACAGGACACAGATACGCAGTATTTT	NA	TRBV27	TRBD1	TRBJ2-3
CASTTVEGAILGTDTQYF	TGTGCCAGTACCACGGTGGAGGGGGCGATTTTGGGGACAGATACGCAGTATTTT	NA	TRBV19	NA	TRBJ2-3
CASSLLAGVHSSYNEQFF	TGCGCCAGCAGCTTGTTAGCGGGGGTGCACTCCTCCTACAATGAGCAGTTCTTC	once	TRBV5-1	TRBD2	TRBJ2-1
CASSNQIGLASYF	TGTGCCAGCAGTAACCAAATAGGACTAGCGTCATACTTC	NA	TRBV3-1/TRBV3-2	TRBD2	TRBJ2-5
CASSYVGANTGELFF	TGTGCCAGCAGTTACGTAGGGGCGAACACCGGGGAGCTGTTTTTT	NA	TRBV6-5	NA	TRBJ2-2
CASSPTGNDNEQFF	TGTGCCAGCAGCCCGACAGGGAATGACAATGAGCAGTTCTTC	NA	TRBV3-1/TRBV3-2	TRBD1	TRBJ2-1
CASSFYSGKNTEAFF	TGTGCCAGCAGTTTTTATTCAGGGAAGAACACTGAAGCTTTCTTT	few	TRBV27	NA	TRBJ1-1
CASSQRLGYEQYF	TGTGCCAGCAGCCAAAGACTGGGTTACGAGCAGTACTTC	NA	TRBV3-1/TRBV3-2	NA	TRBJ2-7
CASSSQLAGGLSTYNEQFF	TGTGCCAGCAGCTCACAACTAGCGGGAGGGCTATCTACTTACAATGAGCAGTTCTTC	NA	TRBV7-6	TRBD2	TRBJ2-1
CASSGSSVGTDTQYF	TGTGCCAGCAGTGGATCTAGCGTGGGAACAGATACGCAGTATTTT	many	TRBV28	NA	TRBJ2-3
CASRGQANTEAFF	TGTGCCAGCAGGGGACAGGCGAACACTGAAGCTTTCTTT	once	TRBV2	TRBD1	TRBJ1-1
CASSTDGAAGDTQYF	TGCGCCAGCAGCACCGACGGGGCCGCGGGGGATACGCAGTATTTT	NA	TRBV5-1	NA	TRBJ2-3
CASSLITSANTGELFF	TGTGCCAGCAGCCTCATAACTAGCGCGAACACCGGGGAGCTGTTTTTT	few	TRBV27	TRBD2	TRBJ2-2
CASSRRRGNTGELFF	TGCGCCAGCAGCCGCCGGCGGGGGAACACCGGGGAGCTGTTTTTT	NA	TRBV5-1	NA	TRBJ2-2
CASSLTSGGDTQYF	TGTGCCAGCAGCTTGACTAGCGGCGGGGATACGCAGTATTTT	NA	TRBV5-4	TRBD2	TRBJ2-3
CATRFRGTLTDTQYF	TGTGCCACCCGATTCCGGGGTACCCTCACAGATACGCAGTATTTT	NA	TRBV6-5	NA	TRBJ2-3
CASSPARVNTEAFF	TGTGCCAGCAGCCCCGCACGGGTGAACACTGAAGCTTTCTTT	NA	TRBV6-5	NA	TRBJ1-1